A selection of T cell receptor beta chains follows, all from one sample in a study of T cells in Graves' hyperthyroidism and ophthalmopathy. TCRdb reprocessed the multiplex PCR reads via MiXCR and lists one record per CDR3 protein. The table records about 270,000 distinct CDR3 sequences, around 25% of them present only once. The sample consisted of blood. The receptors originated from a woman aged 40 to 55 with Graves' ophthalmopathy. Both conserved end residues are part of each CDR3. The D gene is left open where the match is weak. Size is stated for part of the rows, as once, few or many counts, or as a class when the clone is expanded.

V gene: TRBV24-1; D gene: .; clone size: .; J gene: TRBJ1-1; CDR3 protein: CATSDEAVDGGSFF; CDR3 DNA: TGTGCCACCAGTGATGAGGCAGTTGACGGGGGGTCTTTCTTT
V gene: TRBV28; D gene: TRBD2; clone size: many; J gene: TRBJ2-7; CDR3 protein: CASSFQGASGRYEQYF; CDR3 DNA: TGTGCCAGCAGTTTCCAAGGGGCTAGCGGGAGATACGAGCAGTACTTC
V gene: TRBV6-2/TRBV6-3; D gene: TRBD2; clone size: many; J gene: TRBJ2-7; CDR3 protein: CASSYSGVLAGEPVIYEQYF; CDR3 DNA: TGTGCCAGCAGTTACTCGGGGGTGCTAGCGGGAGAGCCCGTCATTTACGAGCAGTACTTC
V gene: TRBV19; D gene: .; clone size: many; J gene: TRBJ2-7; CDR3 protein: CASRKVGESSYEQYF; CDR3 DNA: TGTGCCAGTAGAAAAGTCGGAGAGTCTTCCTACGAGCAGTACTTC
V gene: TRBV3-1; D gene: .; clone size: many; J gene: TRBJ1-5; CDR3 protein: CASSQATGSDPGGQPQHF; CDR3 DNA: TGTGCCAGCAGCCAAGCGACCGGCTCTGACCCCGGAGGTCAGCCCCAGCATTTT
V gene: TRBV6-5; D gene: TRBD1; clone size: many; J gene: TRBJ1-2; CDR3 protein: CASSSGGAHYTF; CDR3 DNA: TGTGCCAGCAGTTCAGGGGGCGCGCACTACACCTTC
V gene: TRBV6-2/TRBV6-3; D gene: TRBD1; clone size: .; J gene: TRBJ2-7; CDR3 protein: CASSADRGVTYEQYF; CDR3 DNA: TGTGCCAGCAGCGCTGACAGGGGAGTCACCTACGAGCAGTACTTC
V gene: TRBV9; D gene: TRBD2; clone size: many; J gene: TRBJ2-7; CDR3 protein: CASSVGSGSTYEQYF; CDR3 DNA: TGTGCCAGCAGCGTAGGTAGCGGGAGTACCTACGAGCAGTACTTC
V gene: TRBV11-1; D gene: .; clone size: many; J gene: TRBJ2-6; CDR3 protein: CASSLDRTGANVLTF; CDR3 DNA: TGTGCCAGCAGCCTCGACAGGACTGGGGCCAACGTCCTGACTTTC
V gene: TRBV20-1; D gene: TRBD2; clone size: many; J gene: TRBJ2-7; CDR3 protein: CSAVGVPGGLTNEQYF; CDR3 DNA: TGCAGTGCGGTAGGGGTGCCGGGGGGGTTGACAAATGAGCAGTACTTC
V gene: TRBV12-3/TRBV12-4; D gene: .; clone size: many; J gene: TRBJ2-7; CDR3 protein: CASRRDIFEQYF; CDR3 DNA: TGTGCCAGCAGGCGGGACATTTTCGAGCAGTACTTC
V gene: TRBV13; D gene: .; clone size: .; J gene: TRBJ1-1; CDR3 protein: CASSFGPTDTEAFF; CDR3 DNA: TGTGCCAGCAGCTTTGGTCCTACAGACACTGAAGCTTTCTTT
V gene: TRBV10-3; D gene: .; clone size: many; J gene: TRBJ1-1; CDR3 protein: CAISETTGTEAFF; CDR3 DNA: TGTGCCATCAGTGAAACAACGGGCACTGAAGCTTTCTTT
V gene: TRBV11-2; D gene: .; clone size: many; J gene: TRBJ2-7; CDR3 protein: CASSFQSSYEQYF; CDR3 DNA: TGTGCCAGCAGCTTTCAGAGCTCCTACGAGCAGTACTTC
V gene: TRBV12-3/TRBV12-4; D gene: .; clone size: .; J gene: TRBJ2-5; CDR3 protein: CASSSAGKGETQYF; CDR3 DNA: TGTGCCAGCAGTTCAGCAGGGAAAGGCGAGACCCAGTACTTC
V gene: TRBV19; D gene: .; clone size: many; J gene: TRBJ1-2; CDR3 protein: CASSAGARGYTF; CDR3 DNA: TGTGCCAGTTCGGCGGGGGCGCGGGGCTACACCTTC
V gene: TRBV6-1; D gene: .; clone size: once; J gene: TRBJ2-7; CDR3 protein: CASSGPGWEQYF; CDR3 DNA: TGTGCCAGCAGTGGCCCAGGGTGGGAGCAGTACTTC
V gene: TRBV30; D gene: .; clone size: many; J gene: TRBJ2-6; CDR3 protein: CAWSSGANVLTF; CDR3 DNA: TGTGCCTGGAGCTCTGGGGCCAACGTCCTGACTTTC
V gene: TRBV2; D gene: TRBD1; clone size: many; J gene: TRBJ1-2; CDR3 protein: CASSTLDRVGRGYTF; CDR3 DNA: TGTGCCAGCAGTACCCTGGACAGGGTAGGGAGGGGCTACACCTTC
V gene: TRBV12-3/TRBV12-4; D gene: TRBD1; clone size: .; J gene: TRBJ1-2; CDR3 protein: CASSWDRESDGYTF; CDR3 DNA: TGCGCCAGCAGTTGGGACAGGGAATCGGATGGCTACACCTTC
V gene: TRBV5-5; D gene: TRBD1; clone size: .; J gene: TRBJ1-1; CDR3 protein: CASRKGGPNTEAFF; CDR3 DNA: TGTGCCAGCAGAAAAGGGGGCCCTAACACTGAAGCTTTCTTT
V gene: TRBV20-1; D gene: TRBD1; clone size: few; J gene: TRBJ1-6; CDR3 protein: CSALSRTGFYSPLHF; CDR3 DNA: TGCAGTGCTCTTTCCCGGACAGGATTCTATTCACCCCTCCACTTT